This TCR beta chain was sequenced during a study of cytomegalovirus exposure and HLA in healthy donors. Deletions cut 4 bases from V and 6 bases from J, with 13 bases between. Germline CDR1 SGHDT, CDR2 YYEEEE. The CDR3 runs 13 residues. PCR was performed using 60 Vbeta and 13 Jbeta primers. Data came from immunoSEQ multiplex PCR; TCRdb stores just in-frame clones and leaves some out. This table has about 200,000 clones, more than 70% appearing once. This clone was seen more than once but under ten times. Donors were nominally healthy when sampled, though unrecorded immune exposures were likely. This receptor was taken from a middle-aged man in good health and CMV-seropositive. The specimen sequenced was PBMCs. The V gene is TRBV5-6, the J gene TRBJ1-1; D uncertain. In nucleotides, the CDR3 is TGTGCCAGCAGCCTAAGCCTCGGAGCTGAAGCTTTCTTT. This translates into CASSLSLGAEAFF.